Given below is one TCR beta chain in context. The target of this receptor is not known. No quality values exist for individual bases; no much larger clone is one base distant. V is pared back by 7 bases and J by 4 bases, with 16 bases lying between the germline termini. CDR1 KGHSH and CDR2 LQKENI were looked up in the germline V gene. Spanning cysteine to phenylalanine, the CDR3 consists of 14 amino acids. The sequence is cut down to CDR3 DNA, 42 bases in frame from base 1. Using the deep immunoSEQ assay, TCR CDR3 regions were amplified from genomic DNA by multiplex PCR. Genomic DNA extracted from each cell subset was distributed evenly over all wells of several immunoSEQ 96-well plates, and each plate served as one replicate. Each replicate PCR for sorted subsets received about 200 ng genomic DNA, equal to about 30,000 T cell genomes. Purified libraries were quantified with a Qubit 3.0 fluorometer, sized on a Bioanalyzer 2100, and re-quantified with the KAPA Library Quantification kit. Every immunoSEQ 96-well plate was sequenced on a dedicated single-read 150-cycle Illumina NextSeq 550 flow cell. The published analysis was carried out like this. Because only junctional sequences without quality scores were contained in the immunoSEQ output, filtering matching that applied to full-length reads could not be performed. To assign V/J genes and CDR3, sequences were annotated using PyIR, a Python wrapper for IgBLAST v1.9, with IMGT germline references. Any read was removed if the V/J assignment was weak (E-value above 1e-6), the CDR3 was missing, or the read contained stop codons, out-of-frame junctions, or ambiguous translated residues. V3J clonotypes were defined as sequences sharing the same inferred V gene, J gene, and CDR3 amino acid sequence. Percentage overlap between repertoires was calculated by dividing the number of shared unique clonotypes by the size of the smaller repertoire. Richness of each repertoire was evaluated using RTK rarefaction, the Chao1 estimator, and Recon v2.1 estimates of unobserved clonotypes. Generation probabilities for all TCRbeta clonotypes obtained by the gDNA method from a few donors were computed using OLGA. TCRdb took this table from immuneACCESS and kept in-frame rearrangements with V and J called. Such tables lack part of the clones; where checked against another copy, unresolved V genes explain under half of the gap, and the rest is unexplained. That table gives V, J and clone size, and the DNA gave D and trimming. The sample profile shows about 2.4 million clones; more than 80% of them were found once. The ten top clones hold around 0.14% of the sample.

The data were obtained in a study of shared clonotypes between healthy human individuals (dated by TCRdb to about 2020). With regard to the full study: The cohort comprised two women and a few men aged 18 to 49 years. For each donor, three plates each were used for CD4 naive and CD4 memory, two plates were used for CD8 naive, and one plate was used for CD8 memory. To estimate repertoire size and how much clonotype sharing occurs between individuals, the study deeply sequenced the blood TCR repertoires of about five healthy adults. To increase sequencing depth and limit assay-specific biases, different laboratories used diverse techniques to prepare libraries and sequence TCR repertoires. Leukapheresis yielded between about 0.85 and 10 billion PBMCs per donor. Overall study results and their limits: Even with the large sequencing depth, rarefaction of the sorted-subset datasets indicated that sequencing was incomplete. When several donors were compared, the shared fraction of clonotypes was about 5.5% for naive CD4, around 3.6% for naive CD8, 2.3% for memory CD4, and less than 0.45% for memory CD8. Based on pairwise subsampling, the degree of clonotype sharing among donors was expected to be affected by sequencing depth. Because the study included a small number of donors, the genetic and exposure-history diversity represented was limited. Sampling was restricted to blood, and TCR repertoires in tissue are likely to differ from TCR repertoires in blood. Larger estimated clonotype richness was generally found for naive subsets than for memory subsets. Compared with non-shared clonotypes, clonotypes shared by all four sorted-subset donors had higher generation probabilities.

Healthy HIV-negative adults with no recently reported acute infections or vaccinations were included as donors. Only Caucasian adults living in Nashville, Tennessee, USA were represented among the donors. Magnetic negative selection was used to enrich CD4+ T cells, after which naive cells were positively selected on CD45RA and the negative fraction became the memory subset. After blood collection by leukapheresis, PBMCs were isolated using Ficoll-Histopaque density gradient centrifugation and then cryopreserved in the vapor phase of liquid nitrogen. Analytical flow cytometry was used to check the purity and quantity of each magnetically sorted T cell population. Genomic DNA was isolated from each sorted fraction and quantified by UV absorbance on a Nanodrop 2000c.

Sequencing was done on a sample of naive CD4+ T cells sorted from blood. The cell subset or site label corresponds to: CD45RA+ positively selected. The receptor was isolated from a young man in good health. In this chain, TRBV18 is recombined with TRBJ1-1, with a tentative D gene TRBD1 over 6 matching bases. The sequence in DNA is TGTGCCAGCTTCTCAGGGGCCGTGGGCACTGAAGCTTTCTTT. Protein translation: CASFSGAVGTEAFF.